The clone carrying this T cell receptor (beta chain) turned up a few times. The antigen remains unidentified. TCRdb passed the 5' RACE reads through MiXCR, listing each CDR3 protein once. This table has 350,000 to 450,000 distinct CDR3 sequences, 15% to 25% appearing once. This entry is derived from a study of T-cell memory formation after mild COVID-19. J was trimmed by 14 bases and V by 3 bases; bases with no gene match: 5. Germline V gene lookup returns CDR1 LGHDT and CDR2 YNNKEL (reference sequence). The CDR3 is 11 residues long. Findings of the study overall: Cross-reactive memory appears to have joined, as suggested by some responding clones showing up in pre-infection memory.

The sequenced material came from PBMCs or a T cell subset sorted from them (not recorded which). The J gene is TRBJ2-3, the V gene TRBV3-1; TRBD1 matches at 7 bases. This TCR derives from an adult woman who had mild COVID-19 (a few samples of this study predate the infection). Cell type and time point are not known. For the CDR3, the DNA is TGTGCCAGCAGCCAGACAGGGTTCGCGTATTTT. It translates to CASSQTGFAYF.